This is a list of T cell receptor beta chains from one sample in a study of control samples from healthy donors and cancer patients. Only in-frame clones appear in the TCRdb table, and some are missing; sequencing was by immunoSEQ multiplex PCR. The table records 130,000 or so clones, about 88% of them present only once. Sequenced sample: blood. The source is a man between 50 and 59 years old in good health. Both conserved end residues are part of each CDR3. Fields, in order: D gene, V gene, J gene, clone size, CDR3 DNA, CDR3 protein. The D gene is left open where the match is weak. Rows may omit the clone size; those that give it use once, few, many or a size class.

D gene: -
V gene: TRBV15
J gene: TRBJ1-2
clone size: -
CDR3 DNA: TGTGCCACCAGCAGCAAGGACGGATTAGTTGGCTACACCTTC
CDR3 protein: CATSSKDGLVGYTF

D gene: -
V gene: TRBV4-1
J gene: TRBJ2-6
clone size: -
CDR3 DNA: TGCGCCAGCAGCCAAGGTTGGGGGGCCTCTGGGGCCAACGTCCTGACTTTC
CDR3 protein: CASSQGWGASGANVLTF

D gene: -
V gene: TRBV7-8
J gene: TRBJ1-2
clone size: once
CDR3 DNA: TGTGCCAGCAGCGCCGGACTAGCCTATGGCTACACCTTC
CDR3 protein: CASSAGLAYGYTF

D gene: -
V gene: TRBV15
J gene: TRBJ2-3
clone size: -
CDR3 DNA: TGTGCCACCAGCAGGCTTGGTGGCGGCGTGAAAACAGATACGCAGTATTTT
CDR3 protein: CATSRLGGGVKTDTQYF

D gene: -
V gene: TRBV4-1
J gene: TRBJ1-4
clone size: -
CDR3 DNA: TGCGCCAGCAGCCAAGGTGCGCCAGGGAATGAAAAACTGTTTTTT
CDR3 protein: CASSQGAPGNEKLFF

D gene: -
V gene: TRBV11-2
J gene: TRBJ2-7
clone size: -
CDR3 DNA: TGTGCCAGCAGCTTAGACCGAGGCGAGCAGTACTTC
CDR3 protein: CASSLDRGEQYF

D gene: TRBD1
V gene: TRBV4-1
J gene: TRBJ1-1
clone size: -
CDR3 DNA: TGCGCCAGCAGCCAAGGCCTCGGGACAGGGAACACTGAAGCTTTCTTT
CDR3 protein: CASSQGLGTGNTEAFF

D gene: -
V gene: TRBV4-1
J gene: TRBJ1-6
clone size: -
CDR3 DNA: TGCGCCAGCAGAGAGGGAAATTCACCCCTCCACTTT
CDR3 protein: CASREGNSPLHF

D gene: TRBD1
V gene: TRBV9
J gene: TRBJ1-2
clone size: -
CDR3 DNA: TGTGCCAGCAGCGCTAGACAGGGTATAAATGATGGCTACACCTTC
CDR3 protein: CASSARQGINDGYTF

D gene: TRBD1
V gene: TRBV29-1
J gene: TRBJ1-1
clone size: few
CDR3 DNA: TGCAGCGTTGTTGGGACAGGGGTCGAGTCAGAAGCTTTCTTT
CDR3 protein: CSVVGTGVESEAFF

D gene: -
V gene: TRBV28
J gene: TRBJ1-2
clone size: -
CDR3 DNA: TGTGCCAGCAGGCCGGGCGTCGTTGGGGGCGGAGGCTACACCTTC
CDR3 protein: CASRPGVVGGGGYTF

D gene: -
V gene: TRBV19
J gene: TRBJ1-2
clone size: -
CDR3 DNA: TGTGCCAGTAGTATTAGAGGGGTTAGTGGCTACACCTTC
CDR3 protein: CASSIRGVSGYTF

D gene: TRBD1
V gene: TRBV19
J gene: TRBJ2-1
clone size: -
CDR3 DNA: TGTGCCAGTACCGGGACAGCTCTCGGCTCCTACAATGAGCAGTTCTTC
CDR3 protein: CASTGTALGSYNEQFF

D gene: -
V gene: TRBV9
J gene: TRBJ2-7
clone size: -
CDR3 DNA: TGTGCCAGCAGCGTCAAAAGGGCCTACGAGCAGTACTTC
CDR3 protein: CASSVKRAYEQYF

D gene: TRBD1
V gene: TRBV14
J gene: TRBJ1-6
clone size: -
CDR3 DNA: TGTGCCAGCAGTCGGCAGGGGGCTAAGTCACCCCTCCACTTT
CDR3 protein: CASSRQGAKSPLHF

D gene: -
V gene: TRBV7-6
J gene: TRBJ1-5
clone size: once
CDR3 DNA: TGTGCCAGCAGCTTCGCAGGTGATCAGCCCCAGCATTTT
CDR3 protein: CASSFAGDQPQHF

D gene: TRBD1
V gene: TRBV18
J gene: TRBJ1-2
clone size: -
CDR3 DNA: TGTGCCAGCTCACCAGGGGACAGACTCGGCTACACCTTC
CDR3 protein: CASSPGDRLGYTF

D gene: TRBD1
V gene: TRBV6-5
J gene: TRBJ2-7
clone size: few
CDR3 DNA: TGTGCCAGCAGTTCTTCCGGGACAGGGGCCTACGAGCAGTACTTC
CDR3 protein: CASSSSGTGAYEQYF

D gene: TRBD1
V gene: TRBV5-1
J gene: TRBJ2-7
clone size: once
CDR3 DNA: TGCGCCAGCCGCCTTCGACAGGGGAGTTACGAGCAGTACTTC
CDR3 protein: CASRLRQGSYEQYF

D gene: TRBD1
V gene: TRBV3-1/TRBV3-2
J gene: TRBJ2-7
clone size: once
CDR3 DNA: TGTGCCAGCAGCCCCCGGGACAGCCCCTACGAGCAGTACTTC
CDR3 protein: CASSPRDSPYEQYF

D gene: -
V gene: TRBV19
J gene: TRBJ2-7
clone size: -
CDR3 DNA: TGTGCCAGTAGTATACTGTCATCGGGCTACGAGCAGTACTTC
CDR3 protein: CASSILSSGYEQYF

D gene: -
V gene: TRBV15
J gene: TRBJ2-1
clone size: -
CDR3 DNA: TGTGCCACCAGCAGAGCCCCCTACAATGAGCAGTTCTTC
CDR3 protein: CATSRAPYNEQFF

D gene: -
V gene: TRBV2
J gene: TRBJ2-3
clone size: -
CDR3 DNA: TGTGCCAGCTGCAGGGGGGGGACAGATACGCAGTATTTT
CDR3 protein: CASCRGGTDTQYF

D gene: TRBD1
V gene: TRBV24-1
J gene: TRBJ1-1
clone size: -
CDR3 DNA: TGTGCCACCAGTGGTCCAGGGGGCGCGAACACTGAAGCTTTCTTT
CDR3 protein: CATSGPGGANTEAFF

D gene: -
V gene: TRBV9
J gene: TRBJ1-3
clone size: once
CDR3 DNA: TGTGCCAGCATGGGACCGGATGGAAACACCATATATTTT
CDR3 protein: CASMGPDGNTIYF

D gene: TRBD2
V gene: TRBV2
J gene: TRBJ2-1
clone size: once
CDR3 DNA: TGTGCCCTGAGAGGAGCGGGGGGGGACAATGAGCAGTTCTTC
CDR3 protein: CALRGAGGDNEQFF

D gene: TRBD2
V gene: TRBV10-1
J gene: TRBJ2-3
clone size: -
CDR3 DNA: TGCGCCAGCAGTGAACTAGCGGGCACAGATACGCAGTATTTT
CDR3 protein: CASSELAGTDTQYF

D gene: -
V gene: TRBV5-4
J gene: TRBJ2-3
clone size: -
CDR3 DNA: TGTGCCAGCAGCTTGGGCGGGCGGCAGAGCGATACGCAGTATTTT
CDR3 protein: CASSLGGRQSDTQYF

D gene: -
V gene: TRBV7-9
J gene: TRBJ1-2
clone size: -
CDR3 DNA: TGTGCCAGCAGCTTAGTACGCGATGGCTACACCTTC
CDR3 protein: CASSLVRDGYTF

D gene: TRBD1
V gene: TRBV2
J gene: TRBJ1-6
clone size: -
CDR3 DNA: TGTGCCAGCAGGGAGGGGGACAGTAATTCACCCCTCCACTTT
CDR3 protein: CASREGDSNSPLHF

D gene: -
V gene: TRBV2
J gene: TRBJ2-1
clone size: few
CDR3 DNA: TGTGCCAGCAGTGTCCAGGGAGTCGAGCAGTTCTTC
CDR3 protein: CASSVQGVEQFF

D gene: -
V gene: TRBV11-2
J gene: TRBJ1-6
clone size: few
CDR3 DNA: TGTGCCAGCAGCTTAGAGCTGGATTTTTATGCACCCCTCCACTTT
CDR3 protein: CASSLELDFYAPLHF

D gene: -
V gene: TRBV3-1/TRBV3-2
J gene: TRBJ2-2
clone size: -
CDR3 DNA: TGTGCCAGCAGCTTCAGGGGAGGATGGGCGACCGGGGAGCTGTTTTTT
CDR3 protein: CASSFRGGWATGELFF

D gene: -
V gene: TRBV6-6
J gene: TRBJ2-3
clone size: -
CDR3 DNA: TGTGCCAGCAGTCCTTCGAAAGATACGCAGTATTTT
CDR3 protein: CASSPSKDTQYF

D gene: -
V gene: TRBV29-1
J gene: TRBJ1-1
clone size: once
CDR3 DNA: TGCAGCGTTGATAGGAACACTGAAGCTTTCTTT
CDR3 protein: CSVDRNTEAFF

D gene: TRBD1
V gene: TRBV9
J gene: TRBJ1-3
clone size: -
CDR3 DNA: TGTGCCAGCAGCGTACAGGGGGCAGGAAACACCATATATTTT
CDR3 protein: CASSVQGAGNTIYF

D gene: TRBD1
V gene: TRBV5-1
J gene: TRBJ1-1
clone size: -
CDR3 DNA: TGCGCCAGCAGCTCACGACAGGGCCTGAACACTGAAGCTTTCTTT
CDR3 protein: CASSSRQGLNTEAFF

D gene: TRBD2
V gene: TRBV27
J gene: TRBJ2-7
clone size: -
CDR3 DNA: TGTGCCAGCAGTCTCGAAGCGGGGGGCCGGGGCGAGCAGTACTTC
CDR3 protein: CASSLEAGGRGEQYF

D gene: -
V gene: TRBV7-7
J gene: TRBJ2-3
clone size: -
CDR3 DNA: TGTGCTAGCAGCTTAGAATGGGGAACAGATACGCAGTATTTT
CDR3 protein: CASSLEWGTDTQYF

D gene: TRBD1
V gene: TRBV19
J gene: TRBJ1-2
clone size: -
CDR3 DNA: TGTGCCAGTAGTTCCCCGGGACAGGGTGAGGTTGGCTACACCTTC
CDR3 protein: CASSSPGQGEVGYTF

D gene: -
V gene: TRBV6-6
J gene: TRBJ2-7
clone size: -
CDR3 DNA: TGTGCCAGCAGGTCGGGACATTCGGAGCAGTACTTC
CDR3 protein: CASRSGHSEQYF

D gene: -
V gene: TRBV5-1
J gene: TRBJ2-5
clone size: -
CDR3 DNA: TGCGCCAGCAGCCAGCAGGGAGTCGAGACCCAGTACTTC
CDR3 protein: CASSQQGVETQYF

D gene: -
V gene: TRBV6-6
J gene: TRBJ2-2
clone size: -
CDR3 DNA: TGTGCCAGCCTCTCAGCGGACACCGGGGAGCTGTTTTTT
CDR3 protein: CASLSADTGELFF

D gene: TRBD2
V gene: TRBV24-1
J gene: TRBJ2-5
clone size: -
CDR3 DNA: TGTGCCTCATTACTAGCGGGGGACCAAGAGACCCAGTACTTC
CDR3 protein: CASLLAGDQETQYF

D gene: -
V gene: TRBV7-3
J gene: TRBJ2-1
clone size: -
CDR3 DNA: TGTGCCAGCCGGGGGCGCTCCAATGAGCAGTTCTTC
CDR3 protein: CASRGRSNEQFF

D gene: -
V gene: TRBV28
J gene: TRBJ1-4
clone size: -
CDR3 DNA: TGTGCCAGCAGTCCCGGGAGACATATAGGCGAAAAACTGTTTTTT
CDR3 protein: CASSPGRHIGEKLFF

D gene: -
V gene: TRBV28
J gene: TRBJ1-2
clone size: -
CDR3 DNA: TGTGCCAGCAGTTTTGGAGGGAACTATGGCTACACCTTC
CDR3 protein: CASSFGGNYGYTF

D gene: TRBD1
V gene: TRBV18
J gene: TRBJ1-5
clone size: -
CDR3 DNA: TGTGCCAGCTCACCGGGGACAGGGGCCGCTCAGCCCCAGCATTTT
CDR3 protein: CASSPGTGAAQPQHF

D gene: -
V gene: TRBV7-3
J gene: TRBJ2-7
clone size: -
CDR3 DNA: TGTGCCAGCAGCTTATGGGGAGGAGGCTACGAGCAGTACTTC
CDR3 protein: CASSLWGGGYEQYF